The clone carrying this T cell receptor beta chain was observed a few times. Its specificity is not known. The authors sorted CD4+ naive, central memory, regulatory and stem cell-like memory cells via CD45RO/CCR7/CD25/CD127/CD95/CD27. The purity of all sorted populations exceeded 98%. TCRB transcripts that were expressed got sequenced, as all of the isolated RNA had been reverse transcribed. Profiled with immunoSEQ multiplex PCR; TCRdb holds only in-frame clones, not every one. The table includes nearly 350,000 clones, approximately 9.9% detected once. The data belong to a study of beta chain features in type 1 diabetes. About the study: Sorted cells examined across all samples numbered about 110,000,000. Study-wide points: Across all four CD4+ subsets, people with type 1 diabetes showed modestly shorter TCRB CDR3s. A cDNA-based sequencing approach could over-represent cells with high TCR expression.

V lost 5 bases, J lost 5 bases, and 11 bases lay in between. Germline CDR1 and CDR2: MNHEY and SVGAGI. This CDR3 has 13 amino acids. V usage is TRBV6-5 and J usage is TRBJ2-3; D unclear. Input material: central memory CD4+ T cells from blood. This sequence was found in a man aged 30-40 years with type 1 diabetes. CDR3 amino acids: CASSPIPGDTQYF. CDR3 coding DNA: TGTGCCAGCAGTCCCATCCCGGGAGATACGCAGTATTTT.